Each of the 3 T cell receptor beta chains below was sequenced from the same sample in a study of beta chain features in type 1 diabetes. Expressed TCRB transcripts were sequenced because the isolated RNA had all been reverse transcribed beforehand. Using immunoSEQ multiplex PCR, the repertoire was profiled, and TCRdb retains in-frame clones only, with some absent. In the table there are a few hundred thousand clones, about 20% of which are singletons. Specimen: naive CD4+ T cells from blood. Every receptor here comes from a woman aged 18-29 years in good health.

The V and J genes are TRBV7-8 and TRBJ2-7; 8 bases agree with TRBD2. Germline V gene lookup returns CDR1 SGHVS and CDR2 FQNEAQ. V lost 3 bases, J lost 0 bases, and 7 bases stayed unmatched. CDR3 length: 16 residues. CDR3 loop: CASSFLAGRFSYEQYF. Here the CDR3 DNA reads TGTGCCAGCAGCTTCTTAGCGGGGCGATTCTCCTACGAGCAGTACTTC. Full variable domain (outside the CDR3, taken from reference TRBV7-8 and TRBJ2-7): GAGVSQSPRYKVAKRGQDVALRCDPISGHVSLFWYQQALGQGPEFLTYFQNEAQLDKSGLPSDRFFAERPEGSVSTLKIQRTQQEDSAVYLCASSFLAGRFSYEQYFGPGTRLTVT.

The rearrangement links TRBV2 to TRBJ1-2, with a tentative D call TRBD1 (6 bases). CDR1 is SNHLY and CDR2 is FYNNEI in the germline V gene. This CDR3 comprises 11 residues. The V and J ends lost 7 bases and 8 bases respectively, with 11 bases between them. CDR3 residues: CASKAGEGYTF. In nucleotides, the CDR3 is TGTGCCAGCAAGGCAGGGGAAGGCTACACCTTC.

This rearrangement joins TRBV29-1 to TRBJ2-1, with TRBD2 matching 16 bases. The ends lost 6 bases at V and 3 bases at J; junction bases unmatched: 17. This CDR3 region has 20 residues. Germline CDR1 SQVTM, CDR2 ANQGSEA. In DNA, the CDR3 is TGCAGCGTCTTGACCTTCGACGGGACTAGCGGGAGGGCCGGCTACAATGAGCAGTTCTTC. As protein: CSVLTFDGTSGRAGYNEQFF.